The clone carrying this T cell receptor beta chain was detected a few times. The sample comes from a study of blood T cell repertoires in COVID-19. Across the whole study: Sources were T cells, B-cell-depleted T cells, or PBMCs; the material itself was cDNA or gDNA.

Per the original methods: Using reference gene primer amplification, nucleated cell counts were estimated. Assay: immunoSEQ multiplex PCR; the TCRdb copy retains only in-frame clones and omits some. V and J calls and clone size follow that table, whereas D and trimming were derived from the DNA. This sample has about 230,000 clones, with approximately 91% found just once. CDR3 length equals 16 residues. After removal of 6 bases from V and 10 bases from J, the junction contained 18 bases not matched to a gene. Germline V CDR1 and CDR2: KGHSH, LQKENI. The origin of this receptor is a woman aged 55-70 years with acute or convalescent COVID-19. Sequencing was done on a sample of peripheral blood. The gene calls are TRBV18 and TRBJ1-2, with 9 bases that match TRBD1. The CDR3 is CASSPAPGQGLIPYTF. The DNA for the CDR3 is TGTGCCAGCTCCCCCGCTCCGGGACAGGGCTTGATTCCCTACACCTTC.